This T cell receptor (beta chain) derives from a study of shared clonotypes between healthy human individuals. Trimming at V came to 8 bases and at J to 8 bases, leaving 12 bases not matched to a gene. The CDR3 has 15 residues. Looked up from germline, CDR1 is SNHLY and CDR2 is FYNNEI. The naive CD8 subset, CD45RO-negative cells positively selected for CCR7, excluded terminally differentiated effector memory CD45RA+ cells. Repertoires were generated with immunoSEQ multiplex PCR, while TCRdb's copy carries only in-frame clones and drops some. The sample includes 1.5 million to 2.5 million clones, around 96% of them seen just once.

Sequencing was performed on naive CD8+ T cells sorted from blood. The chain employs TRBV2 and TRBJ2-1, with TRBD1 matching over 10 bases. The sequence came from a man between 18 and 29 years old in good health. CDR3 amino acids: CASAGQGIAGDEQFF. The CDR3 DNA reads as TGTGCCAGCGCGGGACAGGGGATCGCAGGGGATGAGCAGTTCTTC.